The 13 T cell receptor beta chains below come from one sample, sequenced in a study of Ad26.COV2.S vaccination and SARS-CoV-2 variants. Sequencing was performed with immunoSEQ multiplex PCR; in TCRdb, only in-frame clones are kept and a portion is missing. The data show about 680,000 clones, around 89% seen once. Stated treatment: about 20 received Ad26.COV2.S at low or high dose, single or two shots; several received placebo; per-sample allocation not given. Specimen acquisition occurred on day 63 following the initial vaccine or placebo injection. Sequenced here: peripheral blood, sampled in a trial of Ad26.COV2.S vaccine versus placebo. These receptors were taken from a person aged 18-65 years who received the Ad26.COV2.S COVID-19 vaccine or a placebo.

This clone showed up just a few times. The chain is built from TRBV6-5 and TRBJ1-1; the D is unclear. Germline V gives CDR1 MNHEY, CDR2 SVGAGI. This CDR3 has 11 amino acids. The V end lost 6 bases, the J end lost 1 base, and 3 bases lay between the germline ends. The CDR3 nucleotides are TGTGCCAGCAGGGGGAACACTGAAGCTTTCTTT. Translating gives CASRGNTEAFF.

V is TRBV30 and J is TRBJ1-2, with no clear D. V lost 4 bases and J 6 bases, leaving 12 bases between the germline ends. CDR1 and CDR2 from the germline V gene are GTSNPN and SVGIG (reference sequence). The CDR3 is made up of 12 amino acids. CDR3 bases: TGTGCCTGGACGGGATTCGGGGATGGCTACACCTTC. It translates to CAWTGFGDGYTF.

This chain joins TRBV27 and TRBJ2-4; a possible D gene is TRBD2 (5 bases). Trimming shortened V by 4 bases and J by 7 bases, and 11 bases separated the two germline ends. The CDR3 is made up of 13 amino acids. CDR1 and CDR2 from the germline V gene are MNHEY and SMNVEV (reference sequence). CDR3 residues: CASSSGVGNIQYF. The CDR3 DNA follows: TGTGCCAGCAGTTCCGGGGTGGGTAACATTCAGTACTTC.

The rearrangement joins TRBV7-3 to TRBJ2-1; 12 nucleotides line up with TRBD1. CDR1 and CDR2 from the germline V gene are SGHTA and FQGTGA. CDR3 length equals 16 residues. V was pared by 2 bases and J by 7 bases, with 6 bases of the junction left unmatched. The CDR3 DNA is TGTGCCAGCAGCTTAGCCGGGACAGGGGGCTGGAATGAGCAGTTCTTC. Protein sequence: CASSLAGTGGWNEQFF.

V usage is TRBV25-1 and J usage is TRBJ2-5; 13 bases map to TRBD2. CDR3 size: 15 residues. From germline, CDR1 is MGHDK and CDR2 SYGVNS. V shed 6 bases, J shed 4 bases, and the junction held 5 bases outside the gene matches. CDR3 in amino acids: CASSSLAGGRETQYF. The DNA for the CDR3 is TGTGCCAGCAGCTCACTAGCGGGGGGGAGAGAGACCCAGTACTTC.

CDR3 bases: TGTGCCAGCAGCCTTAGGGGGGTGGACACTGAAGCTTTCTTT. Its translation is CASSLRGVDTEAFF. The chain has TRBV7-9 and TRBJ1-1, with D perhaps matching TRBD1 (6 bases). Germline V gives CDR1 SEHNR, CDR2 FQNEAQ (reference sequence). This CDR3 is built from 14 residues. The ends were cut back, 5 bases at V and 3 bases at J, with 13 bases in the middle.

The CDR3 is CASSSRDLRGTEAFF. In nucleotides, the CDR3 is TGTGCCAGCAGTTCCCGGGACCTCCGGGGAACTGAAGCTTTCTTT. The genes are TRBV6-6 and TRBJ1-1; possibly TRBD1 for D (5 bases). This CDR3 is built from 15 residues. Trimming took 4 bases from V and 5 from J, leaving 17 bases between them. Germline V gene sequence: CDR1 MNHNY, CDR2 SVGAGI (reference sequence).

This chain uses TRBV7-2 with TRBJ2-3; 7 bases fit TRBD2. Germline V gene lookup returns CDR1 SGHTA and CDR2 FQGNSA. CDR3 length: 13 amino acids. Trimming removed 4 bases from V and 6 bases from J; junction bases left unmatched: 4. As DNA, the CDR3 is TGTGCCAGCAGCTCGGGGGAGGGCGATACGCAGTATTTT. Translated, it gives CASSSGEGDTQYF. Supplemented by reference TRBV7-2 and TRBJ2-3, the full variable domain reads GAGVSQSPSNKVTEKGKDVELRCDPISGHTALYWYRQSLGQGLEFLIYFQGNSAPDKSGLPSDRFSAERTGGSVSTLTIQRTQQEDSAVYLCASSSGEGDTQYFGPGTRLTVL.

V is TRBV19 and J is TRBJ1-5; possibly TRBD1 for D (6 bases). This CDR3 spans 16 amino acids. Per germline, CDR1 LNHDA and CDR2 SQIVND (reference sequence). V lost 0 bases and J lost 6, with 15 bases in between. CDR3: CASSIDHWAGVQPQHF. CDR3 DNA: TGTGCCAGTAGTATAGATCACTGGGCAGGGGTTCAGCCCCAGCATTTT.

The chain is built from TRBV11-2 and TRBJ2-1; the D is unclear. V was pared by 3 bases and J by 6 bases, with 6 bases between. Germline loops: CDR1 SGHAT, CDR2 FQNNGV. The CDR3 is 12 amino acids. CDR3 protein: CASSFRGNEQFF. For the CDR3, the DNA is TGTGCCAGCAGCTTTCGAGGCAATGAGCAGTTCTTC.

This CDR3 reads CASSPPPWSGASYNEQFF. CDR3 in DNA: TGTGCCAGCAGCCCCCCGCCTTGGAGCGGAGCCTCCTACAATGAGCAGTTCTTC. The gene calls are TRBV11-2 and TRBJ2-1, with D tentatively TRBD2 (5 bases). CDR1 and CDR2 from the germline V gene are SGHAT and FQNNGV. Trimming cost V 5 bases and J 0 bases, with 20 bases left between them. This CDR3 is built from 18 residues.

The chain has TRBV4-2 and TRBJ1-1; TRBD1 matches 7 bases. Trimming took 3 bases from V and 4 from J; bases not matched to a gene: 11. The germline V gene has CDR1 LGHNA and CDR2 YNFKEQ. The CDR3 contains 16 residues. CDR3 DNA: TGTGCCAGCAGCCAGGGATACAGGGGAGGCGGCACTGAAGCTTTCTTT. It is translated as CASSQGYRGGGTEAFF.

This rearrangement joins TRBV6-5 to TRBJ2-3; D may be TRBD1 (6 bases). Trimming removed 6 bases from V and 2 bases from J, with 12 bases in between. CDR1 is MNHEY and CDR2 is SVGAGI in the germline V gene. This CDR3 spans 14 amino acids. The CDR3 loop reads CASSPTGYTDTQYF. CDR3 coding DNA: TGTGCCAGCAGCCCCACAGGGTACACAGATACGCAGTATTTT.